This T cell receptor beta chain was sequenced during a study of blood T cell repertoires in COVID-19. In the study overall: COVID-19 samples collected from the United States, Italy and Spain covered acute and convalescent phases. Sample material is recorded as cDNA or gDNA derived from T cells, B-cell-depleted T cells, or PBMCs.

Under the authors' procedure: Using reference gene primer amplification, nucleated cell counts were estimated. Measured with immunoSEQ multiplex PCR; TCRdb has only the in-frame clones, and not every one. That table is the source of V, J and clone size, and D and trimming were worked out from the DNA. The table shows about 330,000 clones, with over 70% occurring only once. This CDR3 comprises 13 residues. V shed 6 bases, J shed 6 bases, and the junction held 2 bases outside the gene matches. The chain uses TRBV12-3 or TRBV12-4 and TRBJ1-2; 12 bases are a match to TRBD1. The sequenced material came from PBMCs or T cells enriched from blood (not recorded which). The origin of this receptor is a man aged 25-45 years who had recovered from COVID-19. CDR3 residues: CASRGTGGDGYTF. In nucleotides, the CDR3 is TGTGCCAGCAGGGGGACAGGGGGCGATGGCTACACCTTC.